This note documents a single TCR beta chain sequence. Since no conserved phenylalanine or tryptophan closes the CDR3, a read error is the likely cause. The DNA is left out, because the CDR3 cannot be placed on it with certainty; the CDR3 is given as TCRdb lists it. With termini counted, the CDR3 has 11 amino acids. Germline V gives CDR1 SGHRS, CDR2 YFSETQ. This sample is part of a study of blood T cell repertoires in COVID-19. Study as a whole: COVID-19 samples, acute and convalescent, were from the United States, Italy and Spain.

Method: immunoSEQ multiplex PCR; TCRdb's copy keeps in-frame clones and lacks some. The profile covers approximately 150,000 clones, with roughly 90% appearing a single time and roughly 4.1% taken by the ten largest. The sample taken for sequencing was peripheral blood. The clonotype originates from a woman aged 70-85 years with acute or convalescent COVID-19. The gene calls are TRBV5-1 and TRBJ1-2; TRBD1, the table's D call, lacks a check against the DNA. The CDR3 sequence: CASSTRDREKI.